This record covers a single TCR beta chain. Antigen unknown. The data derive from a study of T cell responses to AZD1222 COVID-19 vaccine. Using immunoSEQ multiplex PCR, the repertoire was profiled, and TCRdb retains in-frame clones only, with some absent. The data hold some 120,000 clones, with approximately 87% observed a single time. Broader study findings: The donor group comprised mostly white British people and more females; the analysis possibly underestimated clonal diversity. None of the repertoires were sampled until the peak T cell response had passed. When two AZD1222 doses had been given, Spike-specific TCR breadth and depth rose.

The J segment lost 7 bases and the V segment lost 3 bases, leaving 8 bases of the junction unmatched. Looked up from germline, CDR1 is GTSNPN and CDR2 is SVGIG (reference sequence). The CDR3 runs to 13 residues. The genes are TRBV30 and TRBJ1-2; 7 bases map to TRBD1. The sequences come from peripheral blood, collected on day 0 of AZD1222 vaccination. This receptor was obtained from an adult in good health. The CDR3 is CAWRIGTVAGYTF. The CDR3 DNA reads TGTGCCTGGAGGATAGGGACAGTCGCTGGCTACACCTTC.